This T cell receptor (beta chain) was sequenced during a study of T cell repertoires in cytomegalovirus infection. On the study more broadly: Public TCR beta signatures indicated both CMV infection and matching HLA type.

In TCRdb, the reads were re-called with MiXCR into one record per CDR3 protein. The sample yields about 140,000 distinct CDR3 sequences, approximately 5.9% seen once. With 3 bases removed from V and 0 bases from J, the gap between germline ends came to 7 bases. CDR3 length equals 14 residues. Germline lookup yields CDR1 SGHVS and CDR2 FQNEAQ. This clonotype came up many times. Its antigen is undetermined. Study-level points and caveats: Cumulative frequency of public TCR beta families picked out carriers of CMV plus the relevant HLA. In two of eight donors, the top clonotype was HLA-C-restricted CMV-specific.

This receptor was obtained from a human donor in good health (CMV status not recorded). Some clones in this sample may be carry-over from other donors' samples. The rearrangement links TRBV7-8 to TRBJ2-3; weak D call: TRBD2 (5 bases). The sample comprised PBMCs. For the CDR3, the DNA is TGTGCCAGCAGCTTCGGGGTTAGCACAGATACGCAGTATTTT. This translates into CASSFGVSTDTQYF. The full variable domain, with the rest looked up from reference TRBV7-8 and TRBJ2-3, is GAGVSQSPRYKVAKRGQDVALRCDPISGHVSLFWYQQALGQGPEFLTYFQNEAQLDKSGLPSDRFFAERPEGSVSTLKIQRTQQEDSAVYLCASSFGVSTDTQYFGPGTRLTVL.